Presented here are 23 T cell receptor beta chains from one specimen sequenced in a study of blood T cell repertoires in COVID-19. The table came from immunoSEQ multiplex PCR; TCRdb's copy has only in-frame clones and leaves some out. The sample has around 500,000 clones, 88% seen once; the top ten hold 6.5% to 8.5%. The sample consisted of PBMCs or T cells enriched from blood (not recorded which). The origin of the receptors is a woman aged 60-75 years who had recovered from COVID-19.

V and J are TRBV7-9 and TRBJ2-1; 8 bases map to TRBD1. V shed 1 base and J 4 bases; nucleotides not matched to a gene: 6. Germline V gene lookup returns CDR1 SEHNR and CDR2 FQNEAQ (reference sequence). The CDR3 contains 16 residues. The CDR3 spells CASSLGTGKMYNEQFF. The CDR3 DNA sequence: TGTGCCAGCAGCTTAGGGACAGGGAAAATGTACAATGAGCAGTTCTTC.

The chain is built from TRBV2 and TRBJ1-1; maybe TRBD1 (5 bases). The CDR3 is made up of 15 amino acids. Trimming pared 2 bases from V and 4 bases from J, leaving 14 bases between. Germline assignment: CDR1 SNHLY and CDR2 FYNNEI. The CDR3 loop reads CASSENLGGRTEAFF. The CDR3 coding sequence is TGTGCCAGCAGTGAAAATTTGGGGGGACGCACTGAAGCTTTCTTT.

The CDR3 region is CASTRYETGELFF. As DNA, the CDR3 is TGTGCCAGCACCCGGTACGAAACCGGGGAGCTGTTTTTT. The chain has TRBV27 and TRBJ2-2; no firm D call. V was shortened by 7 bases and J by 5 bases, with 11 bases between the two germline ends. The CDR3 sequence is 13 residues long. From germline, CDR1 is MNHEY and CDR2 SMNVEV (reference sequence).

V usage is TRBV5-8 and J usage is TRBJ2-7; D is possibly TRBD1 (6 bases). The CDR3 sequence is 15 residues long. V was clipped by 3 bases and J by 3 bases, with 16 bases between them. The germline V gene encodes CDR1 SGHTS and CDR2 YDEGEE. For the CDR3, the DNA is TGTGCCAGCAGCTCCGGGACAAGTAAAAACTACGAGCAGTACGTC. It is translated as CASSSGTSKNYEQYV.

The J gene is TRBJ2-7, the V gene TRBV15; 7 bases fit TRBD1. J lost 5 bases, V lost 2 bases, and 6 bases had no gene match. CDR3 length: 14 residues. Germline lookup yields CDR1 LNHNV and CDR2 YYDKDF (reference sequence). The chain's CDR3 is CATSRRGGADEQYF. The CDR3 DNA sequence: TGTGCCACCAGCAGACGAGGGGGCGCGGACGAGCAGTACTTC.

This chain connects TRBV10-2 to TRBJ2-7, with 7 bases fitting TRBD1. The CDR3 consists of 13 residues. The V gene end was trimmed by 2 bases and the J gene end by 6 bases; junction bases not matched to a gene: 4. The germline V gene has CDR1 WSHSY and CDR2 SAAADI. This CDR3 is CASSEPDRAEQYF. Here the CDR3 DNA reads TGCGCCAGCAGTGAGCCCGACAGGGCCGAGCAGTACTTC.

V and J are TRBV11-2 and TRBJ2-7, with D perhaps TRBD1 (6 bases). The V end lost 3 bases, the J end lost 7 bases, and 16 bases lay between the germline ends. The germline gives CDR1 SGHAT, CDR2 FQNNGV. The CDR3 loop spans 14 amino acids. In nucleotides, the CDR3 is TGTGCCAGCAGCTTGACGACAGGCTCGGGAGAGCAGTACTTC. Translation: CASSLTTGSGEQYF.

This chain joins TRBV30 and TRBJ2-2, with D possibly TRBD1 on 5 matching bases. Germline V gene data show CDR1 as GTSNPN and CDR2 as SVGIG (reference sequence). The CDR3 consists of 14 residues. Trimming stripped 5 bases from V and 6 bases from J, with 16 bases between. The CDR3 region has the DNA TGTGCCTGGGACCCATTAACAGGTCCCGGGGAGCTGTTTTTT. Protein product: CAWDPLTGPGELFF.

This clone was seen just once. The CDR3 reads CASSESKRGWCEQYV. For the CDR3, the DNA is TGCGCCAGCAGTGAGTCAAAGCGGGGGTGGTGCGAGCAGTACGTC. This sequence joins TRBV10-2 and TRBJ2-7; 8 bases line up with TRBD2. V trimming: 0 bases; J trimming: 6 bases; junction bases outside the gene matches: 7. This CDR3 contains 15 residues. The germline gives CDR1 WSHSY, CDR2 SAAADI.

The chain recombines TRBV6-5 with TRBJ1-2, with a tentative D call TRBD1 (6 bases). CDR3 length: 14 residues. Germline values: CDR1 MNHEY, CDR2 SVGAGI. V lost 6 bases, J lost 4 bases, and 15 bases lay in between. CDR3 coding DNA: TGTGCCAGCAGACGACAGGACGCTGGCTATGGCTACACCTTC. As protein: CASRRQDAGYGYTF.

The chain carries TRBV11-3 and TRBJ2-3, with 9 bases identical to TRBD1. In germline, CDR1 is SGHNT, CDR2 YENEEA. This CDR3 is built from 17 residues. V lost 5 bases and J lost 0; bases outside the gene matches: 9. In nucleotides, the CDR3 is TGTGCCAGCAGCCTACGGGACAGGGACCTCAGCACAGATACGCAGTATTTT. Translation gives CASSLRDRDLSTDTQYF.

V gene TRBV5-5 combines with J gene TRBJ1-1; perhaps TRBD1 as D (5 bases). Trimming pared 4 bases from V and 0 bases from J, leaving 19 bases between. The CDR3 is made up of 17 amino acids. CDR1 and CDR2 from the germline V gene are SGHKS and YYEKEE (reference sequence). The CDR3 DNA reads TGTGCCAGCAGCCGGTCAAGGGGTGGATCCATGAACACTGAAGCTTTCTTT. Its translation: CASSRSRGGSMNTEAFF.

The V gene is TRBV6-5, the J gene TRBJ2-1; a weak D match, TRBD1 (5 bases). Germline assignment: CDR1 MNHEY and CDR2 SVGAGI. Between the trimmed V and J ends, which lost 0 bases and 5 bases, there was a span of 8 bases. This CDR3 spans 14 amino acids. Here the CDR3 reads CASSYSRQNNEQFF. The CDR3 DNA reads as TGTGCCAGCAGTTACTCCCGACAGAACAATGAGCAGTTCTTC.

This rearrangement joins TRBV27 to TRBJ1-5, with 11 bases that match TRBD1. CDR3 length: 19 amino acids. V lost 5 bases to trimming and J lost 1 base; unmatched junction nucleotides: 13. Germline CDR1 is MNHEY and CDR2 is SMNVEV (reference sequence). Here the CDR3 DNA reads TGTGCCAGCAGTCGAGAACCGGGACAGGGGGGGTCCAGCAATCAGCCCCAGCATTTT. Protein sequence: CASSREPGQGGSSNQPQHF.

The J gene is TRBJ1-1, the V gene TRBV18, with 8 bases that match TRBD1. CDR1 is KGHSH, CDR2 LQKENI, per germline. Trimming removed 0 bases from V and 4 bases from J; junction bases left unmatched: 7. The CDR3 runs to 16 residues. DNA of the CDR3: TGTGCCAGCTCACCACCGCAGGGGGCTTGGACCACTGAAGCTTTCTTT. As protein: CASSPPQGAWTTEAFF.

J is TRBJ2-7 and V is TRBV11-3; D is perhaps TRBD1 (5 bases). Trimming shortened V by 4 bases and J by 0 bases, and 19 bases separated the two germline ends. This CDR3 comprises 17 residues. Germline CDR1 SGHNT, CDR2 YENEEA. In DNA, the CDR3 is TGTGCCAGCAGCTCCGCAGGGTACAGGTCCAGCTCCTACGAGCAGTACTTC. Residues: CASSSAGYRSSSYEQYF.

The CDR3 DNA is TGTGCCAGCAGTGGGGACAGCCCTTATAGCAATCAGCCCCAGCATTTT. This codes for CASSGDSPYSNQPQHF. The chain joins TRBV2 to TRBJ1-5; 7 nucleotides align to TRBD1. With V trimmed by 4 bases and J by 0 bases, 6 bases remained unmatched. The CDR3 has 16 amino acids. Germline lookup yields CDR1 SNHLY and CDR2 FYNNEI.

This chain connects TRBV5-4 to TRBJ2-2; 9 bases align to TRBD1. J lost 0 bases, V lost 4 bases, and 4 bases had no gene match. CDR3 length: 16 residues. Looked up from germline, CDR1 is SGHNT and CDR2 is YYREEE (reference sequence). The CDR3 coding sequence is TGTGCCAGCAGCACCCGACAGGGGGCGAACACCGGGGAGCTGTTTTTT. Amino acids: CASSTRQGANTGELFF.

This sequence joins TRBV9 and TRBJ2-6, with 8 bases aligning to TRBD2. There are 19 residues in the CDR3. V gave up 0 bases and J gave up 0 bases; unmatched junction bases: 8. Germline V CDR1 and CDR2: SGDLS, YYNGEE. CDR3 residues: CASSVEVVAGLSGANVLTF. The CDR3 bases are TGTGCCAGCAGCGTAGAGGTAGTAGCGGGGCTCTCTGGGGCCAACGTCCTGACTTTC.

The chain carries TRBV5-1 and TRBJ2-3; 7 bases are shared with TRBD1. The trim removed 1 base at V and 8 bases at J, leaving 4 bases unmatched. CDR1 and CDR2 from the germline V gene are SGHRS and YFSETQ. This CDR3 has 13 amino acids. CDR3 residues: CASSLTGAGTQYF. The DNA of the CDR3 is TGCGCCAGCAGCTTGACAGGGGCCGGTACGCAGTATTTT.

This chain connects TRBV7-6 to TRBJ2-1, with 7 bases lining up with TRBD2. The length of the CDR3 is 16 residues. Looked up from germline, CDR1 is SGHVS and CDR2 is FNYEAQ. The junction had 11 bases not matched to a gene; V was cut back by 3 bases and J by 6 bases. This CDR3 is CASSFGGWGGINEQFF. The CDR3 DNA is TGTGCCAGCAGCTTTGGGGGATGGGGAGGGATCAATGAGCAGTTCTTC.

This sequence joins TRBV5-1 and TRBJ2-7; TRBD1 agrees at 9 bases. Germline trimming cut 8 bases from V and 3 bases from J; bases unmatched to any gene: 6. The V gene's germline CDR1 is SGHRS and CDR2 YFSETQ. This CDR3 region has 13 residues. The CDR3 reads CASHRDRVYEQYV. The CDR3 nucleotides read TGCGCCAGTCACCGGGACAGGGTCTACGAGCAGTACGTC.

In nucleotides, the CDR3 is TGTGCCAGCAGCTTAGGGCGTCGTCAGCCCCAGCATTTT. Its protein is CASSLGRRQPQHF. The rearrangement links TRBV13 to TRBJ1-5, with unresolved D. Germline V gene lookup returns CDR1 PRHDT and CDR2 FYEKMQ (reference sequence). The V end lost 0 bases, the J end lost 6 bases, and 6 bases lay between the germline ends. This CDR3 contains 13 residues.